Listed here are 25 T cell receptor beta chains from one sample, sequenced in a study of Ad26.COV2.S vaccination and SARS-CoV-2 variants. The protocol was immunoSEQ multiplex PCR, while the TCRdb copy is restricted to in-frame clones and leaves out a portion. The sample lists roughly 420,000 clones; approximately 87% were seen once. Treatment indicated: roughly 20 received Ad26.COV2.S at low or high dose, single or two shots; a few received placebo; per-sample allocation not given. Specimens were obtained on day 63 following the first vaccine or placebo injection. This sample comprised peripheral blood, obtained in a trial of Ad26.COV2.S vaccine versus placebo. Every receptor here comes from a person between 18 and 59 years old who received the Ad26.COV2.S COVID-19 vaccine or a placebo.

The CDR3 nucleotides are TGTGCCAGCAGCTTAGGGGCAGGGGGCTTCTCTGGAAACACCATATATTTT. The encoded protein is CASSLGAGGFSGNTIYF. The gene calls are TRBV7-2 and TRBJ1-3, with 8 bases aligning to TRBD1. The CDR3 is 17 amino acids. Germline assignment: CDR1 SGHTA and CDR2 FQGNSA. Trimming removed 1 base from V and 0 bases from J; junction bases left unmatched: 5.

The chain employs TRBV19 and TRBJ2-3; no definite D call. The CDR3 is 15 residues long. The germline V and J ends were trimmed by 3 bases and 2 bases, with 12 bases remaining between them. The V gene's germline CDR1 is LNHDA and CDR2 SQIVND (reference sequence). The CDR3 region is CASSIELPFTDTQYF. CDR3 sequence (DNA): TGTGCCAGTAGTATTGAACTCCCCTTCACAGATACGCAGTATTTT. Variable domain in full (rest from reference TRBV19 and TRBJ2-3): DGGITQSPKYLFRKEGQNVTLSCEQNLNHDAMYWYRQDPGQGLRLIYYSQIVNDFQKGDIAEGYSVSREKKESFPLTVTSAQKNPTAFYLCASSIELPFTDTQYFGPGTRLTVL.

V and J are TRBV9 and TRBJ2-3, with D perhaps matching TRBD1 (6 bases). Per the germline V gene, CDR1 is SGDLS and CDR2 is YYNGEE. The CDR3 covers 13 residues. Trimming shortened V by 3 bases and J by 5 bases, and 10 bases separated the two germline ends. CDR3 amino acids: CASSAQGQDTQYF. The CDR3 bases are TGTGCCAGCAGCGCCCAGGGGCAAGATACGCAGTATTTT. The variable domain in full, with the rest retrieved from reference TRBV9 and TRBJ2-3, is DSGVTQTPKHLITATGQRVTLRCSPRSGDLSVYWYQQSLDQGLQFLIQYYNGEERAKGNILERFSAQQFPDLHSELNLSSLELGDSALYFCASSAQGQDTQYFGPGTRLTVL.

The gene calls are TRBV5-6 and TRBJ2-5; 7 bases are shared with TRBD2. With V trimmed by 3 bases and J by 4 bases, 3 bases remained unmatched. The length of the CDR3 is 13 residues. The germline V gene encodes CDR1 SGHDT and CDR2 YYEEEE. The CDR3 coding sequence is TGTGCCAGCAGCTCTGGACTAGTAGAGACCCAGTACTTC. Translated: CASSSGLVETQYF.

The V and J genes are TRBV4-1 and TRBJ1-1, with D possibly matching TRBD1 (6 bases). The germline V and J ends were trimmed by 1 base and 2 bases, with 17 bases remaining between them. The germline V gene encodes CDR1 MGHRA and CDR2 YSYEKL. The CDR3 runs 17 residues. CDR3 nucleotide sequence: TGCGCCAGCAGCCAAGCCATAGGGGGGGAGCTTAACACTGAAGCTTTCTTT. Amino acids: CASSQAIGGELNTEAFF.

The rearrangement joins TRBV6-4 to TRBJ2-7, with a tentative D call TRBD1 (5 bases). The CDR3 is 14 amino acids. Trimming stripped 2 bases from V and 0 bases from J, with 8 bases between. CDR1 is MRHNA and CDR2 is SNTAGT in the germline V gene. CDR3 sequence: CASSDQQASYEQYF. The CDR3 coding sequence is TGTGCCAGCAGTGACCAACAGGCCTCCTACGAGCAGTACTTC.

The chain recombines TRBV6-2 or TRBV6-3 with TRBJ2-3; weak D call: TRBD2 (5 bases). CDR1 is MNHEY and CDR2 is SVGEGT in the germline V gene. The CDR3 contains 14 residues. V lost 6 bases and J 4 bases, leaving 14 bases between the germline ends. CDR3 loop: CASSRSMRADTQYF. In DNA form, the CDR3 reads TGTGCCAGCAGCCGGTCCATGAGGGCAGATACGCAGTATTTT.

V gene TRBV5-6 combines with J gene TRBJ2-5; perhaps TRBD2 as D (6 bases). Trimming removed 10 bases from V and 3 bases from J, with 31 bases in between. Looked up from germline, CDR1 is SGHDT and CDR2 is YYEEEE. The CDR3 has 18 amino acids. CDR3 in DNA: TGTGCCCGCGCTGGGCACCTGGGGTGGGGGGTGGAAGAAGAGACCCAGTACTTC. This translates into CARAGHLGWGVEEETQYF.

In DNA, the CDR3 is TGTGCCAGCAGTCCCATGGGGGGAGCTATGAACACTGAAGCTTTCTTT. Protein sequence: CASSPMGGAMNTEAFF. The chain links TRBV28 to TRBJ1-1, with D perhaps matching TRBD1 (5 bases). V lost 5 bases and J lost 0, with 16 bases in between. The V gene's germline CDR1 is MDHEN and CDR2 SYDVKM. The CDR3 contains 16 residues. The whole variable domain, remainder taken from reference TRBV28 and TRBJ1-1, is DVKVTQSSRYLVKRTGEKVFLECVQDMDHENMFWYRQDPGLGLRLIYFSYDVKMKEKGDIPEGYSVSREKKERFSLILESASTNQTSMYLCASSPMGGAMNTEAFFGQGTRLTVV.

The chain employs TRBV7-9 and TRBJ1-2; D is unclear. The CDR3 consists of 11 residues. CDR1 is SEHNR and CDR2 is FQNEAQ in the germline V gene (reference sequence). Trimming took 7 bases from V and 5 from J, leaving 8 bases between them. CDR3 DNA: TGTGCCAGCAATGATGGGTATGGCTACACCTTC. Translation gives CASNDGYGYTF.

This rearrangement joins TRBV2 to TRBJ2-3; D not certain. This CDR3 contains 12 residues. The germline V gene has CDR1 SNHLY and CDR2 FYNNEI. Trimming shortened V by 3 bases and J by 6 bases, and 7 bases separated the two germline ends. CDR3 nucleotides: TGTGCCAGCAGTGAGACTTGGGATACGCAGTATTTT. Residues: CASSETWDTQYF.

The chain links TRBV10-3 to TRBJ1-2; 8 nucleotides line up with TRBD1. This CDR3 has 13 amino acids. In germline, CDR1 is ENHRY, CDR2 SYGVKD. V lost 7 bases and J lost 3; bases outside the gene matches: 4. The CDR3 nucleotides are TGTGCCATCAACCCGACAGGGGACTATGGCTACACCTTC. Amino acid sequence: CAINPTGDYGYTF.

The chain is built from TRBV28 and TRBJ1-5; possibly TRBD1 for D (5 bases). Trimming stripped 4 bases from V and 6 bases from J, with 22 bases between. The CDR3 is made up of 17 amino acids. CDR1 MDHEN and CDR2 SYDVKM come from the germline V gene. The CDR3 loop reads CASSSSKQVLVVQPQHF. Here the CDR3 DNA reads TGTGCCAGCAGTTCCTCCAAACAGGTTCTCGTGGTTCAGCCCCAGCATTTT.

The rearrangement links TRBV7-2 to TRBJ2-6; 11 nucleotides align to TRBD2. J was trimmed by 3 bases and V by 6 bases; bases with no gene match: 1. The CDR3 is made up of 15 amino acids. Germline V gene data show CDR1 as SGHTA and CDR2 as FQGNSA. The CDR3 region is CASRGTSGGANVLTF. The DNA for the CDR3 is TGTGCCAGCAGAGGGACTAGCGGTGGGGCCAACGTCCTGACTTTC.

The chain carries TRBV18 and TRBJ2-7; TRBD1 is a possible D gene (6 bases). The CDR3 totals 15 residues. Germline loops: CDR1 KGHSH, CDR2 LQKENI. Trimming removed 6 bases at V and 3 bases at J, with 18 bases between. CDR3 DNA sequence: TGTGCCAGCTCGCAAACAGGGCCCGCTCACTACGAGCAGTACTTC. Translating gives CASSQTGPAHYEQYF.

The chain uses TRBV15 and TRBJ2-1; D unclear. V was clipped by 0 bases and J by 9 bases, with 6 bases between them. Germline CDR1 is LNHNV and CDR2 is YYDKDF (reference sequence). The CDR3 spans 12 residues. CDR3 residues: CATSRDLFEQFF. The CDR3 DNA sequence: TGTGCCACCAGCAGAGACCTTTTTGAGCAGTTCTTC.

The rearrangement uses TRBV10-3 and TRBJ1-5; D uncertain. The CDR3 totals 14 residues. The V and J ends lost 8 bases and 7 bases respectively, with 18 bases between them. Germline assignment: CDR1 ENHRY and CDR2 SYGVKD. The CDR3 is CAIGPLDSLQPQHF. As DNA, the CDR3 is TGTGCCATCGGCCCTCTCGACTCGCTGCAGCCCCAGCATTTT.

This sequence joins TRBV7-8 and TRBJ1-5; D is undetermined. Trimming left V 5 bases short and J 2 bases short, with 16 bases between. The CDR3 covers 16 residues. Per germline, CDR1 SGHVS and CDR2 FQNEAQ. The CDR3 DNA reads TGTGCCAGCAGCCCAGGCGGCGGAATCGGCAATCAGCCCCAGCATTTT. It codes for CASSPGGGIGNQPQHF.

The chain's CDR3 is CASSTIHGTSGRSSYNEQFF. The CDR3 DNA reads as TGTGCCAGCAGCACAATTCACGGGACTAGCGGAAGGAGCTCCTACAATGAGCAGTTCTTC. The chain recombines TRBV7-9 with TRBJ2-1; 11 nucleotides match TRBD2. This CDR3 has 20 amino acids. Unmatched junction bases numbered 15, after V lost 5 bases and J lost 0 bases. Germline CDR1 and CDR2: SEHNR and FQNEAQ (reference sequence). The full variable domain, completed using reference TRBV7-9 and TRBJ2-1, is DTGVSQNPRHKITKRGQNVTFRCDPISEHNRLYWYRQTLGQGPEFLTYFQNEAQLEKSRLLSDRFSAERPKGSFSTLEIQRTEQGDSAMYLCASSTIHGTSGRSSYNEQFFGPGTRLTVL.

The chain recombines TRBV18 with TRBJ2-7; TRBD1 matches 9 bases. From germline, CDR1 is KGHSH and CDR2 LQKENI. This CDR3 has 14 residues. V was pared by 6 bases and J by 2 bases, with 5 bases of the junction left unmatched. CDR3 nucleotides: TGTGCCAGCTCCTTTGGACAGGGGCCCTACGAGCAGTACTTC. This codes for CASSFGQGPYEQYF.

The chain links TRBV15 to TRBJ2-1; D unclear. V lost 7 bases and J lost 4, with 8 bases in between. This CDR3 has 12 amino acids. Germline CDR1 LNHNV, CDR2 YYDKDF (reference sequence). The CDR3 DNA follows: TGTGCCACCATTACGCCTTACAATGAGCAGTTCTTC. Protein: CATITPYNEQFF.

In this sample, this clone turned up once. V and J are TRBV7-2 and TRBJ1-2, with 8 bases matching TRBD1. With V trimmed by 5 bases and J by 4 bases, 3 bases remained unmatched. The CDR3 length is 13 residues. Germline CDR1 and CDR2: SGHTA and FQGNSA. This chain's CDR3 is CASSPGQGYGYTF. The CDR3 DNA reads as TGTGCCAGCAGCCCAGGACAGGGCTATGGCTACACCTTC.

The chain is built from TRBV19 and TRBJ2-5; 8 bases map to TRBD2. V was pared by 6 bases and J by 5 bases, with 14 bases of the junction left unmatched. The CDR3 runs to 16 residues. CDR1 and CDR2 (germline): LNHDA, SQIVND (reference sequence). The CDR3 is CASSSPGGTPGETQYF. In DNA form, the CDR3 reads TGTGCCAGTAGCTCCCCGGGGGGGACCCCGGGCGAGACCCAGTACTTC.

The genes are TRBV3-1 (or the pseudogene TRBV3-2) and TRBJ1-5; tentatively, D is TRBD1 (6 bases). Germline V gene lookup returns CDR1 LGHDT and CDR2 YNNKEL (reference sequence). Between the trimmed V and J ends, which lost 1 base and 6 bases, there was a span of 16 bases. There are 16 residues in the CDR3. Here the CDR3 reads CASSQGQGMESQPQHF. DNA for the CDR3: TGTGCCAGCAGCCAAGGGCAGGGGATGGAATCTCAGCCCCAGCATTTT.

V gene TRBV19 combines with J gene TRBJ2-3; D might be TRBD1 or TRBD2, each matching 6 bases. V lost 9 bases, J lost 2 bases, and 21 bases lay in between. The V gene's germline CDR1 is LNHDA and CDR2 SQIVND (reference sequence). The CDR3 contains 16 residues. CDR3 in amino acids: CASRRRGGPDTDTQYF. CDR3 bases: TGTGCCAGCAGACGCCGTGGGGGGCCTGACACAGATACGCAGTATTTT.